These T cell receptor beta chains were read from a single sample in a study of T-cell memory formation after mild COVID-19. Each CDR3 protein is one row after TCRdb ran MiXCR on the 5' RACE reads. The repertoire holds 300,000 to 400,000 distinct CDR3 sequences, with about 15% as singletons. The sample was PBMCs or a T cell subset sorted from them (not recorded which). These TCRs come from a man between 18 and 35 years old who had mild COVID-19 (a few samples of this study predate the infection). Cell type and time point are not known. CDR3s include the opening cysteine and the closing phenylalanine or tryptophan. The D gene is left open where the match is weak. Size values are once, few and many counts, or a class for expanded clones, and some rows have none.

clone size: -; V gene: TRBV5-1; J gene: TRBJ2-2; D gene: TRBD1; CDR3 DNA: TGCGCCAGCAGCCCGCAGGGGGCAGCCTTAGGCACCGGGGAGCTGTTTTTT; CDR3 protein: CASSPQGAALGTGELFF
clone size: few; V gene: TRBV12-3/TRBV12-4; J gene: TRBJ1-4; D gene: -; CDR3 DNA: TGTGCCAGCAGTTTAGGTCCAGGGGAGAGGGAAAAACTGTTTTTT; CDR3 protein: CASSLGPGEREKLFF
clone size: few; V gene: TRBV12-3/TRBV12-4; J gene: TRBJ2-7; D gene: -; CDR3 DNA: TGTGCCAGCAGCGAGGGGTCGGCCGGGCTCTACGAGCAGTACTTC; CDR3 protein: CASSEGSAGLYEQYF
clone size: -; V gene: TRBV5-1; J gene: TRBJ1-3; D gene: -; CDR3 DNA: TGCGCCAGCAGCTTGGCTCAGGGAACTGGAAACACCATATATTTT; CDR3 protein: CASSLAQGTGNTIYF
clone size: few; V gene: TRBV9; J gene: TRBJ1-1; D gene: -; CDR3 DNA: TGTGCCAGCAGCGTAGGAATAGGCTATAACACTGAAGCTTTCTTT; CDR3 protein: CASSVGIGYNTEAFF
clone size: -; V gene: TRBV6-5; J gene: TRBJ2-3; D gene: -; CDR3 DNA: TGTGCCAGCAGTCAGACTAGAGGAGATACGCAGTATTTT; CDR3 protein: CASSQTRGDTQYF
clone size: few; V gene: TRBV4-1; J gene: TRBJ2-3; D gene: -; CDR3 DNA: TGCGCCAGCAGGCTCGCCCCTTCAGATACGCAGTATTTT; CDR3 protein: CASRLAPSDTQYF
clone size: -; V gene: TRBV7-2; J gene: TRBJ1-3; D gene: -; CDR3 DNA: TGTGCCAGCAGCTTAGATCTATCGGGACTTACTTCTGGAAACACCATATATTTT; CDR3 protein: CASSLDLSGLTSGNTIYF
clone size: -; V gene: TRBV19; J gene: TRBJ2-3; D gene: -; CDR3 DNA: TGTGCCAGTAGTATGGGGTCAGATACGCAGTATTTT; CDR3 protein: CASSMGSDTQYF
clone size: few; V gene: TRBV7-9; J gene: TRBJ2-2; D gene: -; CDR3 DNA: TGTGCCAGCAGCGGAGCCCAGGGTTCGGTAGACACCGGGGAGCTGTTTTTT; CDR3 protein: CASSGAQGSVDTGELFF
clone size: -; V gene: TRBV11-2; J gene: TRBJ2-5; D gene: -; CDR3 DNA: TGTGCCAGCAGCCCAACTCGGTCTCGCGAGACCCAGTACTTC; CDR3 protein: CASSPTRSRETQYF
clone size: few; V gene: TRBV18; J gene: TRBJ1-5; D gene: -; CDR3 DNA: TGTGCCAGCTCACCGCAGGATAGCAATCAGCCCCAGCATTTT; CDR3 protein: CASSPQDSNQPQHF
clone size: few; V gene: TRBV7-8; J gene: TRBJ1-2; D gene: -; CDR3 DNA: TGTGCCAGCAGCTTAGCCTCAGGGTCGACGAGCTATGGCTACACCTTC; CDR3 protein: CASSLASGSTSYGYTF
clone size: many; V gene: TRBV18; J gene: TRBJ1-1; D gene: TRBD1; CDR3 DNA: TGTGCCAGCTCACCCCGGGACAGGGGAGAAGCTTTCTTT; CDR3 protein: CASSPRDRGEAFF
clone size: few; V gene: TRBV10-3; J gene: TRBJ1-2; D gene: -; CDR3 DNA: TGTGCCATCAGTGGGGACGGGGCAGGGGATGGCTACACCTTC; CDR3 protein: CAISGDGAGDGYTF
clone size: -; V gene: TRBV24-1; J gene: TRBJ1-5; D gene: TRBD1; CDR3 DNA: TGTGCCACCAGTGCGGGGACAGGCAATCAGCCCCAGCATTTT; CDR3 protein: CATSAGTGNQPQHF
clone size: few; V gene: TRBV5-4; J gene: TRBJ2-3; D gene: -; CDR3 DNA: TGTGCCAGCAGCTATGGAGGGGACGTCAGCACAGATACGCAGTATTTT; CDR3 protein: CASSYGGDVSTDTQYF
clone size: -; V gene: TRBV7-9; J gene: TRBJ1-5; D gene: -; CDR3 DNA: TGTGCCAGCAGCCCGGGGTGGGGGGACAATCAGCCCCAGCATTTT; CDR3 protein: CASSPGWGDNQPQHF
clone size: many; V gene: TRBV12-3/TRBV12-4; J gene: TRBJ2-3; D gene: TRBD1; CDR3 DNA: TGTGCCAGCAGTTTAGTTCCAGGGGGAAAATCAGATACGCAGTATTTT; CDR3 protein: CASSLVPGGKSDTQYF
clone size: few; V gene: TRBV19; J gene: TRBJ1-2; D gene: -; CDR3 DNA: TGTGCCAGCCGACCCCGCCTGGGAGCGAGCTATGGCTACACCTTC; CDR3 protein: CASRPRLGASYGYTF
clone size: -; V gene: TRBV28; J gene: TRBJ2-2; D gene: -; CDR3 DNA: TGTGCCAGCGGCTCGCTAGGCCCCGGGGAGCTGTTTTTT; CDR3 protein: CASGSLGPGELFF
clone size: -; V gene: TRBV6-2/TRBV6-3; J gene: TRBJ1-2; D gene: -; CDR3 DNA: TGTGCCAGCAGTGCACAGGGAGACTATGGCTACACCTTC; CDR3 protein: CASSAQGDYGYTF
clone size: -; V gene: TRBV12-3/TRBV12-4; J gene: TRBJ2-5; D gene: -; CDR3 DNA: TGTGCCAGCAGTTTACACGGAGGGGAGACCCAGTACTTC; CDR3 protein: CASSLHGGETQYF
clone size: few; V gene: TRBV2; J gene: TRBJ2-7; D gene: -; CDR3 DNA: TGTGCCAGCAGGCCCGGAGGGACCCCCAGGGGCACCTACGAGCAGTACTTC; CDR3 protein: CASRPGGTPRGTYEQYF
clone size: many; V gene: TRBV6-2/TRBV6-3; J gene: TRBJ2-5; D gene: -; CDR3 DNA: TGTGCCGGCGGGACGAAAGAGACCCAGTACTTC; CDR3 protein: CAGGTKETQYF
clone size: few; V gene: TRBV3-1; J gene: TRBJ2-7; D gene: -; CDR3 DNA: TGTGCCAGCAGCCACGGACATGGGGGGCGACTGAACGAGCAGTACTTC; CDR3 protein: CASSHGHGGRLNEQYF
clone size: many; V gene: TRBV4-3; J gene: TRBJ1-3; D gene: -; CDR3 DNA: TGCGCCAGCAGCCAAGATGGGGAATCCTCTGGAAACACCATATATTTT; CDR3 protein: CASSQDGESSGNTIYF
clone size: -; V gene: TRBV7-2; J gene: TRBJ1-5; D gene: TRBD1; CDR3 DNA: TGTGCCAGCAGCCCACAGGGGGCTAACAATCAGCCCCAGCATTTT; CDR3 protein: CASSPQGANNQPQHF
clone size: -; V gene: TRBV9; J gene: TRBJ1-2; D gene: -; CDR3 DNA: TGTGCCAGCAGCCCAGCCCGTGACCCTCTATTTGGCTACACCTTC; CDR3 protein: CASSPARDPLFGYTF
clone size: few; V gene: TRBV4-2; J gene: TRBJ1-2; D gene: TRBD1; CDR3 DNA: TGTGCCAGCAGCCAAGTCGAGGGGGCGCACGGCTACACCTTC; CDR3 protein: CASSQVEGAHGYTF
clone size: few; V gene: TRBV12-3/TRBV12-4; J gene: TRBJ2-3; D gene: TRBD2; CDR3 DNA: TGTGCCAGCAGTCTTGAGGGACTAGGCACTACGCAGTATTTT; CDR3 protein: CASSLEGLGTTQYF
clone size: many; V gene: TRBV5-1; J gene: TRBJ2-4; D gene: -; CDR3 DNA: TGCGCCAGCAGCTCTACAGGCTCCACCAGGACTCCAGGCGGCATTCAGTACTTC; CDR3 protein: CASSSTGSTRTPGGIQYF
clone size: -; V gene: TRBV5-1; J gene: TRBJ1-5; D gene: -; CDR3 DNA: TGCGCCAGCAGCTTATTTGGGGGACGTGAGCCCCAGCATTTT; CDR3 protein: CASSLFGGREPQHF
clone size: -; V gene: TRBV7-9; J gene: TRBJ2-5; D gene: TRBD2; CDR3 DNA: TGTGCCAGCAGTTCAGCGGGGGATAGGGAGACCCAGTACTTC; CDR3 protein: CASSSAGDRETQYF
clone size: -; V gene: TRBV2; J gene: TRBJ2-1; D gene: TRBD2; CDR3 DNA: TGTGCCAGCCGCGGGACTAGCACGTCCTTAGAGCAGTTCTTC; CDR3 protein: CASRGTSTSLEQFF
clone size: many; V gene: TRBV7-9; J gene: TRBJ1-5; D gene: TRBD1; CDR3 DNA: TGTGCCAGCAGCCAGACAGGGGGGAATCAGCCCCAGCATTTT; CDR3 protein: CASSQTGGNQPQHF
clone size: few; V gene: TRBV11-2; J gene: TRBJ2-1; D gene: -; CDR3 DNA: TGTGCCAGCAGAAGACTCAGGGGAGTCTCCTACAATGAGCAGTTCTTC; CDR3 protein: CASRRLRGVSYNEQFF
clone size: -; V gene: TRBV5-6; J gene: TRBJ1-2; D gene: -; CDR3 DNA: TGTGCCAGCAGCCCAGTCTCGGGGAGGATGTATGGCTACACCTTC; CDR3 protein: CASSPVSGRMYGYTF
clone size: -; V gene: TRBV5-1; J gene: TRBJ2-1; D gene: TRBD1; CDR3 DNA: TGCGCCAGCAGCCCAGGGACAGGCATCTACAATGAGCAGTTCTTC; CDR3 protein: CASSPGTGIYNEQFF
clone size: few; V gene: TRBV23-1; J gene: TRBJ2-4; D gene: -; CDR3 DNA: TGCGCCAGCAGTCAATCGAAGGACATTCAGTACTTC; CDR3 protein: CASSQSKDIQYF
clone size: few; V gene: TRBV7-2; J gene: TRBJ1-1; D gene: -; CDR3 DNA: TGTGCCAGCAGCTTTGACTACATGAACACTGAAGCTTTCTTT; CDR3 protein: CASSFDYMNTEAFF
clone size: few; V gene: TRBV19; J gene: TRBJ2-7; D gene: -; CDR3 DNA: TGTGCCAGTAGTCCGACTGATTGGGGCCACGAGCAGTACTTC; CDR3 protein: CASSPTDWGHEQYF
clone size: few; V gene: TRBV19; J gene: TRBJ1-2; D gene: -; CDR3 DNA: TGTGCCAGTAGTGTAGCCCCCCCGGGATATGGCTACACCTTC; CDR3 protein: CASSVAPPGYGYTF
clone size: -; V gene: TRBV7-2; J gene: TRBJ2-5; D gene: TRBD2; CDR3 DNA: TGTGCCAGCAGCTCTAGCGGGGGGACGAGAGAGACCCAGTACTTC; CDR3 protein: CASSSSGGTRETQYF
clone size: few; V gene: TRBV3-1; J gene: TRBJ2-7; D gene: -; CDR3 DNA: TGTGCCAGCAGCCAAGAGAGGGGGGAGCAGTACTTC; CDR3 protein: CASSQERGEQYF
clone size: many; V gene: TRBV4-3; J gene: TRBJ2-1; D gene: -; CDR3 DNA: TGCGCCAGCAGCTCTCGGACAGCAAAAGGGCAGTTCTTC; CDR3 protein: CASSSRTAKGQFF
clone size: -; V gene: TRBV6-5; J gene: TRBJ1-1; D gene: -; CDR3 DNA: TGTGCCAGCAGTTACACCACGTGGACTGAAGCTTTCTTT; CDR3 protein: CASSYTTWTEAFF